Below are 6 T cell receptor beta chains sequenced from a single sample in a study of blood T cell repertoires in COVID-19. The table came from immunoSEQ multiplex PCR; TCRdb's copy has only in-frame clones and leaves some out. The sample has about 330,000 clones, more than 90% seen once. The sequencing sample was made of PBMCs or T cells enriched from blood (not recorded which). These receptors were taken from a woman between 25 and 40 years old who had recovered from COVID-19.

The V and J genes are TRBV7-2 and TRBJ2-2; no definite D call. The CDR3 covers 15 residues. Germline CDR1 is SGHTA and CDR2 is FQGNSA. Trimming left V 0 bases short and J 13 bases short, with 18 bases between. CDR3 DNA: TGTGCCAGCAGCTTAGCCCAGGCGACCCAGGTTGGGCTGTTTTTT. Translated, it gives CASSLAQATQVGLFF.

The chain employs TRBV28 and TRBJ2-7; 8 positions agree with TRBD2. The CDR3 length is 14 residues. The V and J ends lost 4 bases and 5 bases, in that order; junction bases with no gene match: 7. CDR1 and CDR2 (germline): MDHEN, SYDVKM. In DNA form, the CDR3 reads TGTGCCAGCAGTTCGGCGGGGGGTCTTAACGAGCAGTACTTC. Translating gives CASSSAGGLNEQYF.

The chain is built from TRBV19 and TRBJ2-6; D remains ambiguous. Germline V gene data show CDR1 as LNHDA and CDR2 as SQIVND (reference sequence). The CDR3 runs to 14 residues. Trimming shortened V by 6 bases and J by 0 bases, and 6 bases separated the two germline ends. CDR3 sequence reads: CASRPSSGANVLTF. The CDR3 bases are TGTGCCAGTAGACCGAGCTCTGGGGCCAACGTCCTGACTTTC.

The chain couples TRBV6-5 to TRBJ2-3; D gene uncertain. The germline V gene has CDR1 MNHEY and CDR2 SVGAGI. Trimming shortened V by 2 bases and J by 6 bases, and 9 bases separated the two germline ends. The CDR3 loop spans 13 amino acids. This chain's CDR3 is CASSYRVRDTQYF. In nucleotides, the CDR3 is TGTGCCAGCAGTTACAGAGTTCGGGATACGCAGTATTTT.

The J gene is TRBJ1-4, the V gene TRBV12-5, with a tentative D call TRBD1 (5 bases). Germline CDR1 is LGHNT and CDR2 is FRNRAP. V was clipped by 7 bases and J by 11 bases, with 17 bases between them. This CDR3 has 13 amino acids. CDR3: CASASREGGKLFF. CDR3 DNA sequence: TGTGCTAGTGCCTCCAGGGAGGGAGGCAAACTGTTTTTT. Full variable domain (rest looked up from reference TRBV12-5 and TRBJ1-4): DARVTQTPRHKVTEMGQEVTMRCQPILGHNTVFWYRQTMMQGLELLAYFRNRAPLDDSGMPKDRFSAEMPDATLATLKIQPSEPRDSAVYFCASASREGGKLFFGSGTQLSVL.

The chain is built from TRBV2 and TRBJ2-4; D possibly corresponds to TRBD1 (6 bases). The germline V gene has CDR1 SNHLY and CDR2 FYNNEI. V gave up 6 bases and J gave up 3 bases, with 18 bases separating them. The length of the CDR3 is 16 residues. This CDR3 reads CASSLEGGVGKNIQYF. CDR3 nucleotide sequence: TGTGCCAGCAGCCTCGAAGGGGGAGTAGGCAAAAACATTCAGTACTTC. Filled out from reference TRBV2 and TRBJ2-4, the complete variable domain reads EPEVTQTPSHQVTQMGQEVILRCVPISNHLYFYWYRQILGQKVEFLVSFYNNEISEKSEIFDDQFSVERPDGSNFTLKIRSTKLEDSAMYFCASSLEGGVGKNIQYFGAGTRLSVL.